This T cell receptor beta chain is drawn from a study of blood T cells in healthy people across ages. Study-wide background: About one barcoded beta molecule per two T cells came from capture by template switching.

Each donor had around 9.8 milliliters of peripheral blood drawn. Per sample, extraction of total RNA gave at least 5.5 micrograms in every case. Together with a sample-barcoded 5' primer, a J-beta primer mix was included in a second PCR lasting roughly 6 to 12 cycles. A minimum of 2.5 million CDR3-containing paired-end reads was obtained for each sample. One entry per CDR3 protein results from TCRdb running MiXCR on the 5' RACE reads. The sample has about 970,000 distinct CDR3 sequences, roughly 51% seen once; the top ten hold 20% to 25%. Only a few counts were recorded for this clonotype. Deletions cut 3 bases from V and 2 bases from J, with 9 bases between. This CDR3 is built from 14 residues. The V gene's germline CDR1 is MNHEY and CDR2 SMNVEV (reference sequence).

Sequencing used blood. V gene TRBV27 combines with J gene TRBJ2-3; unclear D gene. This sequence originates from an older woman in good health. The CDR3 loop is CASSFSRLTDTQYF. CDR3 coding DNA: TGTGCCAGCAGTTTCTCACGGCTCACAGATACGCAGTATTTT.